This TCR beta chain appears in the sequencing data of a study of T-cell memory formation after mild COVID-19. From the 5' RACE reads, TCRdb called clonotypes with MiXCR, one entry per CDR3 protein. This sample carries approximately 500,000 distinct CDR3 sequences, around 25% of them seen once, and the ten largest clones take approximately 13%. This clonotype has a handful of counts. Relative to the germline gene, one junction end is altered; a read error may explain this. Germline CDR1 is MNHNS and CDR2 is SASEGT. CDR3 length equals 16 residues. The chain is built from TRBV6-1 and TRBJ2-1; 14 bases agree with TRBD2. The TCR sequence derives from an adult woman who had mild COVID-19 (a few samples of this study predate the infection). Cell type and time point are not known. The sequenced sample was PBMCs or a T cell subset sorted from them (not recorded which). CDR3 DNA: TGTGCCAGCAGTGTGACTAGCGGGGGGGCCTACGATGAGCAGTTCTTC. Protein sequence: CASSVTSGGAYDEQFF.